This is a list of T cell receptor beta chains from one sample in a study of control samples from healthy donors and cancer patients. Sequencing was performed with immunoSEQ multiplex PCR; in TCRdb, only in-frame clones are kept and a portion is missing. The sample shows more than 150,000 clones, approximately 93% of them seen only once. Material for sequencing was blood. These receptors all come from a man aged 45 to 65 in good health. CDR3s include the opening cysteine and the closing phenylalanine or tryptophan. Each record gives: J gene, clone size, V gene, D gene, CDR3 protein, CDR3 DNA. A D gene is named only where the DNA matches it firmly. Size tells how often a clone was seen (once, few, many) or the class of an expanded clone, and some rows leave it out.

J gene: TRBJ2-2; clone size: NA; V gene: TRBV30; D gene: NA; CDR3 protein: CAWSGGGTTGELFF; CDR3 DNA: TGTGCCTGGAGTGGGGGAGGTACAACCGGGGAGCTGTTTTTT
J gene: TRBJ1-2; clone size: NA; V gene: TRBV11-2; D gene: NA; CDR3 protein: CASRQGGWGRPYGYTF; CDR3 DNA: TGTGCCAGCAGACAGGGAGGATGGGGGCGCCCTTATGGCTACACCTTC
J gene: TRBJ1-5; clone size: NA; V gene: TRBV7-9; D gene: TRBD1; CDR3 protein: CASSLTGQGNQPQHF; CDR3 DNA: TGTGCCAGCAGCCTTACAGGACAGGGCAATCAGCCCCAGCATTTT
J gene: TRBJ1-4; clone size: NA; V gene: TRBV3-1/TRBV3-2; D gene: NA; CDR3 protein: CASSQSRIEKLFF; CDR3 DNA: TGTGCCAGCAGCCAGAGCAGGATTGAAAAACTGTTTTTT
J gene: TRBJ2-7; clone size: few; V gene: TRBV27; D gene: NA; CDR3 protein: CASKSSVSYEQYF; CDR3 DNA: TGTGCCAGCAAATCTAGCGTGTCCTACGAGCAGTACTTC
J gene: TRBJ1-4; clone size: NA; V gene: TRBV5-6; D gene: NA; CDR3 protein: CASSLNRASNEKLFF; CDR3 DNA: TGTGCCAGCAGCTTGAACAGGGCTTCGAATGAAAAACTGTTTTTT
J gene: TRBJ1-1; clone size: NA; V gene: TRBV10-3; D gene: TRBD1; CDR3 protein: CAISEKAGGEAFF; CDR3 DNA: TGTGCCATCAGTGAGAAGGCAGGGGGTGAAGCTTTCTTT
J gene: TRBJ2-7; clone size: NA; V gene: TRBV28; D gene: NA; CDR3 protein: CASSSVSSSYEQYF; CDR3 DNA: TGTGCCAGCAGTTCGGTCTCGAGCTCCTACGAGCAGTACTTC
J gene: TRBJ1-2; clone size: NA; V gene: TRBV5-1; D gene: NA; CDR3 protein: CASSLSGRDGYGYTF; CDR3 DNA: TGCGCCAGCAGCTTGAGTGGTAGGGATGGCTATGGCTACACCTTC
J gene: TRBJ2-1; clone size: NA; V gene: TRBV27; D gene: NA; CDR3 protein: CASSSGGSGYNEQFF; CDR3 DNA: TGTGCCAGCAGTTCCGGTGGTAGCGGATACAATGAGCAGTTCTTC
J gene: TRBJ2-5; clone size: NA; V gene: TRBV9; D gene: NA; CDR3 protein: CASSVGGAQETQYF; CDR3 DNA: TGTGCCAGCAGCGTAGGGGGGGCGCAGGAGACCCAGTACTTC
J gene: TRBJ1-1; clone size: NA; V gene: TRBV28; D gene: TRBD1; CDR3 protein: CASPSMTGVMNTEAFF; CDR3 DNA: TGTGCCAGTCCGTCAATGACAGGGGTAATGAACACTGAAGCTTTCTTT
J gene: TRBJ2-6; clone size: NA; V gene: TRBV5-5; D gene: NA; CDR3 protein: CASSLEGDSGANVLTF; CDR3 DNA: TGTGCCAGCAGCTTGGAAGGGGACTCTGGGGCCAACGTCCTGACTTTC
J gene: TRBJ1-1; clone size: NA; V gene: TRBV30; D gene: NA; CDR3 protein: CAWSVITLAFF; CDR3 DNA: TGTGCCTGGAGTGTAATAACCCTGGCTTTCTTT
J gene: TRBJ1-2; clone size: NA; V gene: TRBV6-5; D gene: NA; CDR3 protein: CASSYSEGGGYGYTF; CDR3 DNA: TGTGCCAGCAGTTACTCGGAGGGAGGAGGTTATGGCTACACCTTC
J gene: TRBJ1-6; clone size: NA; V gene: TRBV28; D gene: NA; CDR3 protein: CASRDNNSPLHF; CDR3 DNA: TGTGCCAGCCGGGATAATAATTCACCCCTCCACTTT
J gene: TRBJ2-2; clone size: NA; V gene: TRBV6-5; D gene: NA; CDR3 protein: CASRSSGANTGELFF; CDR3 DNA: TGTGCCAGCAGATCCTCAGGGGCTAACACCGGGGAGCTGTTTTTT
J gene: TRBJ1-1; clone size: NA; V gene: TRBV28; D gene: NA; CDR3 protein: CASRLGIGGVRVTEAFF; CDR3 DNA: TGTGCCAGCAGACTAGGTATAGGGGGGGTAAGGGTCACTGAAGCTTTCTTT
J gene: TRBJ1-4; clone size: NA; V gene: TRBV9; D gene: NA; CDR3 protein: CASSVGPATNEKLFF; CDR3 DNA: TGTGCCAGCAGCGTAGGGCCTGCAACTAATGAAAAACTGTTTTTT
J gene: TRBJ2-7; clone size: NA; V gene: TRBV3-1/TRBV3-2; D gene: TRBD1; CDR3 protein: CASSLGAGQGEQYF; CDR3 DNA: TGTGCCAGCAGCCTAGGGGCGGGACAGGGTGAGCAGTACTTC
J gene: TRBJ2-7; clone size: NA; V gene: TRBV3-1/TRBV3-2; D gene: TRBD1; CDR3 protein: CASSPYRGLAEQYF; CDR3 DNA: TGTGCCAGCAGTCCCTACAGGGGCCTCGCCGAGCAGTACTTC
J gene: TRBJ2-2; clone size: NA; V gene: TRBV10-3; D gene: TRBD2; CDR3 protein: CAIRLAETNTGELFF; CDR3 DNA: TGTGCCATCAGACTAGCGGAAACGAACACCGGGGAGCTGTTTTTT
J gene: TRBJ2-2; clone size: NA; V gene: TRBV5-1; D gene: NA; CDR3 protein: CASSFDQGIPGELFF; CDR3 DNA: TGCGCCAGCAGCTTTGATCAGGGGATCCCCGGGGAGCTGTTTTTT
J gene: TRBJ1-3; clone size: NA; V gene: TRBV6-5; D gene: NA; CDR3 protein: CASRTLSGNTIYF; CDR3 DNA: TGTGCCAGCAGGACCCTCTCTGGAAACACCATATATTTT
J gene: TRBJ2-5; clone size: NA; V gene: TRBV9; D gene: TRBD2; CDR3 protein: CASSGTSGFGTQYF; CDR3 DNA: TGTGCCAGCAGCGGGACTAGCGGGTTCGGGACCCAGTACTTC
J gene: TRBJ1-1; clone size: NA; V gene: TRBV10-3; D gene: NA; CDR3 protein: CAISAGVRGFENTEAFF; CDR3 DNA: TGTGCCATCAGCGCCGGTGTCAGGGGATTTGAGAACACTGAAGCTTTCTTT
J gene: TRBJ2-1; clone size: NA; V gene: TRBV5-1; D gene: TRBD2; CDR3 protein: CASSTPLFPGLAWNEQFF; CDR3 DNA: TGCGCCAGCAGTACACCCCTTTTTCCGGGACTAGCGTGGAATGAGCAGTTCTTC
J gene: TRBJ1-2; clone size: few; V gene: TRBV5-6; D gene: TRBD1; CDR3 protein: CASSRPDRGQGYTF; CDR3 DNA: TGTGCCAGCAGCCGCCCCGACAGGGGGCAAGGCTACACCTTC
J gene: TRBJ2-3; clone size: NA; V gene: TRBV10-1; D gene: TRBD2; CDR3 protein: CASSEGTSDTDTQYF; CDR3 DNA: TGCGCCAGCAGTGAGGGGACTAGCGACACAGATACGCAGTATTTT
J gene: TRBJ1-3; clone size: NA; V gene: TRBV18; D gene: NA; CDR3 protein: CASSPPMAPSGNTIYF; CDR3 DNA: TGTGCCAGCTCACCACCGATGGCCCCCTCTGGAAACACCATATATTTT
J gene: TRBJ2-6; clone size: NA; V gene: TRBV27; D gene: NA; CDR3 protein: CASSLDTTSGANVLTF; CDR3 DNA: TGTGCCAGCAGTTTGGACACGACCTCTGGGGCCAACGTCCTGACTTTC
J gene: TRBJ2-4; clone size: NA; V gene: TRBV19; D gene: NA; CDR3 protein: CASSRGAWDIQYF; CDR3 DNA: TGTGCCAGTAGTCGGGGGGCGTGGGACATTCAGTACTTC
J gene: TRBJ1-2; clone size: many; V gene: TRBV2; D gene: NA; CDR3 protein: CASSLPGLRYGYTF; CDR3 DNA: TGTGCCAGCAGTCTGCCAGGGCTGCGCTATGGCTACACCTTC
J gene: TRBJ1-5; clone size: NA; V gene: TRBV2; D gene: NA; CDR3 protein: CASSAQPGQPQHF; CDR3 DNA: TGTGCCAGCAGTGCACAACCAGGACAGCCCCAGCATTTT
J gene: TRBJ2-3; clone size: NA; V gene: TRBV27; D gene: NA; CDR3 protein: CASSFPGSADTQYF; CDR3 DNA: TGTGCCAGCAGTTTCCCCGGTAGTGCAGATACGCAGTATTTT
J gene: TRBJ2-5; clone size: once; V gene: TRBV5-1; D gene: NA; CDR3 protein: CASSLAKNSVQETQYF; CDR3 DNA: TGCGCCAGCAGCTTGGCCAAAAACTCCGTCCAAGAGACCCAGTACTTC
J gene: TRBJ1-1; clone size: NA; V gene: TRBV10-3; D gene: NA; CDR3 protein: CAISEEPRMYAFF; CDR3 DNA: TGTGCCATCAGTGAAGAACCGAGAATGTATGCTTTCTTT
J gene: TRBJ2-6; clone size: NA; V gene: TRBV27; D gene: NA; CDR3 protein: CATFGSSSRFGANVLTF; CDR3 DNA: TGTGCCACCTTCGGGAGCAGCTCAAGGTTTGGGGCCAACGTCCTGACTTTC
J gene: TRBJ2-6; clone size: NA; V gene: TRBV3-1/TRBV3-2; D gene: NA; CDR3 protein: CASSQKFPGLSSGANVLTF; CDR3 DNA: TGTGCCAGCAGCCAAAAATTTCCCGGGTTGAGCTCTGGGGCCAACGTCCTGACTTTC
J gene: TRBJ2-4; clone size: NA; V gene: TRBV2; D gene: NA; CDR3 protein: CASSLLDPSGIQYF; CDR3 DNA: TGTGCCAGCAGCCTGCTGGACCCATCGGGCATTCAGTACTTC
J gene: TRBJ2-1; clone size: NA; V gene: TRBV21-1; D gene: NA; CDR3 protein: CASYGWYTSGSHGEQFF; CDR3 DNA: TGTGCCAGCTATGGGTGGTATACTAGCGGGAGTCATGGTGAGCAGTTCTTC
J gene: TRBJ2-7; clone size: NA; V gene: TRBV28; D gene: TRBD2; CDR3 protein: CASRPGGGYYTYEQYF; CDR3 DNA: TGTGCCAGCAGGCCGGGGGGGGGATACTACACCTACGAGCAGTACTTC
J gene: TRBJ1-3; clone size: NA; V gene: TRBV3-1/TRBV3-2; D gene: NA; CDR3 protein: CASSQRETIYF; CDR3 DNA: TGTGCCAGCAGCCAGAGGGAAACCATATATTTT
J gene: TRBJ2-1; clone size: NA; V gene: TRBV5-1; D gene: TRBD2; CDR3 protein: CASSVAGGVYNEQFF; CDR3 DNA: TGCGCCAGCAGCGTGGCCGGGGGGGTTTACAATGAGCAGTTCTTC
J gene: TRBJ2-7; clone size: NA; V gene: TRBV5-1; D gene: NA; CDR3 protein: CASSLVAGETYEQYF; CDR3 DNA: TGCGCCAGCAGCTTGGTTGCAGGGGAAACCTACGAGCAGTACTTC
J gene: TRBJ2-7; clone size: NA; V gene: TRBV27; D gene: NA; CDR3 protein: CASSSFGTGISHEQYF; CDR3 DNA: TGTGCCAGCAGTTCCTTTGGTACAGGGATCAGCCACGAGCAGTACTTC
J gene: TRBJ2-3; clone size: NA; V gene: TRBV15; D gene: NA; CDR3 protein: CATSDYPGQSSTDTQYF; CDR3 DNA: TGTGCCACCAGTGACTATCCGGGACAATCTAGCACAGATACGCAGTATTTT
J gene: TRBJ1-3; clone size: once; V gene: TRBV25-1; D gene: NA; CDR3 protein: CASSPGDNSGNTIYF; CDR3 DNA: TGTGCCAGCAGCCCCGGGGACAACTCTGGAAACACCATATATTTT
J gene: TRBJ1-2; clone size: NA; V gene: TRBV28; D gene: NA; CDR3 protein: CASSLSDYGYTF; CDR3 DNA: TGTGCCAGCAGTTTGTCGGACTATGGCTACACCTTC
J gene: TRBJ2-2; clone size: NA; V gene: TRBV9; D gene: NA; CDR3 protein: CASSVSSINTGELFF; CDR3 DNA: TGTGCCAGCAGCGTATCCAGTATTAACACCGGGGAGCTGTTTTTT
J gene: TRBJ2-2; clone size: NA; V gene: TRBV5-1; D gene: TRBD2; CDR3 protein: CASFTSGNTGELFF; CDR3 DNA: TGCGCCAGCTTCACTAGCGGGAACACCGGGGAGCTGTTTTTT
J gene: TRBJ1-2; clone size: NA; V gene: TRBV12-3/TRBV12-4; D gene: TRBD1; CDR3 protein: CASSRDSNYGYTF; CDR3 DNA: TGTGCCAGCAGTCGGGACAGTAACTATGGCTACACCTTC
J gene: TRBJ2-7; clone size: NA; V gene: TRBV28; D gene: NA; CDR3 protein: CASRPGQSYEQYF; CDR3 DNA: TGTGCCAGCAGGCCTGGACAGAGCTACGAGCAGTACTTC
J gene: TRBJ1-3; clone size: NA; V gene: TRBV6-6; D gene: NA; CDR3 protein: CASSLTAPEGSGNTIYF; CDR3 DNA: TGTGCCAGCAGTCTTACGGCTCCTGAAGGCTCTGGAAACACCATATATTTT
J gene: TRBJ1-1; clone size: NA; V gene: TRBV6-5; D gene: NA; CDR3 protein: CASISRAAQGAFF; CDR3 DNA: TGTGCCAGCATATCTAGGGCGGCCCAAGGAGCTTTCTTT
J gene: TRBJ2-7; clone size: NA; V gene: TRBV28; D gene: TRBD2; CDR3 protein: CASRGRLGTSGYEQYF; CDR3 DNA: TGTGCCAGCAGGGGGAGGTTGGGGACTAGCGGTTACGAGCAGTACTTC
J gene: TRBJ2-2; clone size: once; V gene: TRBV28; D gene: TRBD2; CDR3 protein: CASTYTGGPINTGELFF; CDR3 DNA: TGTGCCAGCACGTACACGGGAGGGCCTATAAACACCGGGGAGCTGTTTTTT
J gene: TRBJ1-3; clone size: NA; V gene: TRBV2; D gene: TRBD1; CDR3 protein: CASSAPGGAGNTIYF; CDR3 DNA: TGTGCCAGCAGTGCCCCAGGGGGCGCGGGGAACACCATATATTTT
J gene: TRBJ2-3; clone size: NA; V gene: TRBV24-1; D gene: NA; CDR3 protein: CATSDRRSTDPADTQYF; CDR3 DNA: TGTGCCACCAGTGATCGACGATCAACTGATCCCGCAGATACGCAGTATTTT